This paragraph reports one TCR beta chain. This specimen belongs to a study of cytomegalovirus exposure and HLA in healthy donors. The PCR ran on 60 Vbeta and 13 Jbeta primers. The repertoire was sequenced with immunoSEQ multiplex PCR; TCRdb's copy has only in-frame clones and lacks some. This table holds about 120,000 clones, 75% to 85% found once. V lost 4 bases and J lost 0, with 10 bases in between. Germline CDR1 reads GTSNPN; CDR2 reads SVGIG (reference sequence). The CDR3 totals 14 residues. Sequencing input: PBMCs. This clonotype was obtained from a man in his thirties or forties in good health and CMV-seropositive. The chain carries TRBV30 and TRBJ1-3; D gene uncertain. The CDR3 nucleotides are TGTGCCTGGAAGATGGGCTTCTCTGGAAACACCATATATTTT. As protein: CAWKMGFSGNTIYF.